These T cell receptor beta chains were read from a single sample in a study of CD8 T cells in Susac syndrome. TCRdb itself ran the immunoSEQ multiplex PCR reads through MiXCR, one entry per CDR3 protein. The sample consists of about 130,000 distinct CDR3 sequences, 85% to 95% of them appearing once. The material sequenced was CD8+ T cells from PBMCs. These receptors all come from a human donor with Susac syndrome. The CDR3 runs from the conserved cysteine through the conserved F or W. A D gene is named only where the DNA matches it firmly.

d_call: TRBD2; v_call: TRBV6-4; cdr3_length: 16; cdr3_aa: CASSEREARGNYEQYF
d_call: NA; v_call: TRBV10-3; cdr3_length: 13; cdr3_aa: CAISEEVGETQYF
d_call: NA; v_call: TRBV9; cdr3_length: 14; cdr3_aa: CASSSSGDSDTQYF
d_call: NA; v_call: TRBV6-6; cdr3_length: 14; cdr3_aa: CASLTPGGSYEQYF
d_call: NA; v_call: TRBV15; cdr3_length: 14; cdr3_aa: CATRSGTDNYGYTF
d_call: NA; v_call: TRBV5-6; cdr3_length: 14; cdr3_aa: CASSLGTASAEAFF
d_call: TRBD2; v_call: TRBV5-4; cdr3_length: 15; cdr3_aa: CASSVAGGSGETQYF
d_call: TRBD1; v_call: TRBV11-1; cdr3_length: 20; cdr3_aa: CASSPEGSGTGLISNQPQHF
d_call: NA; v_call: TRBV7-9; cdr3_length: 15; cdr3_aa: CASSPIITSSYEQYF
d_call: NA; v_call: TRBV29-1; cdr3_length: 11; cdr3_aa: CSATENTEAFF
d_call: TRBD2; v_call: TRBV24-1; cdr3_length: 16; cdr3_aa: CATSDGTSGLQETQYF
d_call: NA; v_call: TRBV24-1; cdr3_length: 15; cdr3_aa: CATSEVSGANDEQYF
d_call: NA; v_call: TRBV15; cdr3_length: 14; cdr3_aa: CATVTREYNQPQHF
d_call: TRBD2; v_call: TRBV5-4; cdr3_length: 14; cdr3_aa: CASSTSTSGIEQYF
d_call: NA; v_call: TRBV20-1; cdr3_length: 12; cdr3_aa: CSATGDNYGYTF
d_call: NA; v_call: TRBV20-1; cdr3_length: 15; cdr3_aa: CSARGDTSSYNEQFF
d_call: NA; v_call: TRBV7-2; cdr3_length: 13; cdr3_aa: CASSSIDNQPQHF
d_call: TRBD1; v_call: TRBV6-5; cdr3_length: 13; cdr3_aa: CASAGQGYNEQFF
d_call: NA; v_call: TRBV20-1; cdr3_length: 16; cdr3_aa: CSARDPRDSPSYEQYF
d_call: NA; v_call: TRBV12-3/TRBV12-4; cdr3_length: 15; cdr3_aa: CASSFLDNTGETQYF
d_call: NA; v_call: TRBV19; cdr3_length: 11; cdr3_aa: CATHHHYEQYF
d_call: TRBD1; v_call: TRBV3-1; cdr3_length: 17; cdr3_aa: CASSYIGTGTGGEEQYF
d_call: NA; v_call: TRBV9; cdr3_length: 14; cdr3_aa: CASSVGGGDYGYTF
d_call: TRBD2; v_call: TRBV5-4; cdr3_length: 15; cdr3_aa: CASSNSGRATDTQYF
d_call: TRBD1; v_call: TRBV4-1; cdr3_length: 15; cdr3_aa: CASSPGTGRFGEAFF
d_call: NA; v_call: TRBV9; cdr3_length: 13; cdr3_aa: CASSVEESYEQYF
d_call: NA; v_call: TRBV6-5; cdr3_length: 15; cdr3_aa: CASSYSPGPTDTQYF
d_call: TRBD2; v_call: TRBV7-6; cdr3_length: 16; cdr3_aa: CASSPRTSGNVYEQYF
d_call: TRBD2; v_call: TRBV6-6; cdr3_length: 15; cdr3_aa: CASSYSGGASYEQYF
d_call: NA; v_call: TRBV7-9; cdr3_length: 13; cdr3_aa: CASSPASNYGYTF